The clone carrying this T cell receptor (beta chain) was counted a few times. Its antigen is still unknown. Construction of the TCRbeta library involved unique molecular identifiers. TCRdb re-analysed the PCR reads in MiXCR, keeping a single row per CDR3 protein. This sample has 190,000 or so distinct CDR3 sequences; approximately 6.8% occur once, and the top ten carry around 4.1%. Trimming shortened V by 7 bases and J by 1 base, and 19 bases separated the two germline ends. The CDR3 runs 16 residues. CDR1 and CDR2 (germline): MNHNS, SASEGT. The data originate from a study of T-cell reconstitution after alpha-beta-depleted transplantation in children. Findings of the study overall: After one year, T-cell counts and TCRbeta diversity mostly came from new T cells. Surviving recipient T cells and thymic progenitors underlay high day-60 TCRbeta diversity in some patients.

This rearrangement joins TRBV6-1 to TRBJ2-5, with TRBD1 as a possible D gene (8 bases). The source is a girl under three years old with combined immunodeficiency, due to receive a stem cell transplant. Sequenced here: PBMCs, sampled before TCRalphabeta/CD19-depleted stem cell transplant. CDR3 residues: CASTHRGGTVQETQYF. CDR3 nucleotide sequence: TGTGCCAGCACCCACAGGGGGGGGACCGTCCAAGAGACCCAGTACTTC.